This TCR beta chain came from a study of cytotoxic CD8 clonotypes in ibrutinib-treated CLL. Study results and caveats: Upon ibrutinib response clonality rose, and upon progression it fell back toward baseline.

CDR3 length equals 17 residues. The V gene's germline CDR1 is MNHNS and CDR2 SASEGT. With respect to this clone: Its target is not known. One end of the junction fails to match germline, which may point to a read error.

The repertoire was sequenced with immunoSEQ multiplex PCR; TCRdb's copy has only in-frame clones and lacks some. This table has just over 200,000 clones, nearly 80% appearing once. The receptor comes from a human donor with chronic lymphocytic leukemia. This material consisted of PBMCs, taken after 12 months of ibrutinib treatment. The chain joins TRBV6-1 to TRBJ1-2, with 11 bases aligning to TRBD1. CDR3 in amino acids: CAISEGDRGKGHSGYTF. CDR3 DNA sequence: TGTGCCATCAGTGAGGGGGACAGGGGGAAGGGACACTCTGGCTACACCTTC.